The source of this T cell receptor (beta chain) is a study of OX40 agonist ivuxolimab in advanced cancers. The wider study: Given to patients was ivuxolimab, an agonistic anti-OX40 (CD134) antibody. Cohort: around 86% men, mean age approximately 60, aged about 20 to 79. General observations from the study: Which antigen the expanded peripheral T cells recognized is unknown.

The CDR3 runs to 14 residues. Germline V gives CDR1 MDHEN, CDR2 SYDVKM. V was pared by 2 bases and J by 7 bases, with 12 bases between. A word on this clone: The target antigen is unknown.

This table comes from immunoSEQ multiplex PCR, and its TCRdb copy is limited to in-frame clones, with some not included. The sample includes roughly 86,000 clones, approximately 86% of them seen just once. Any history of autoimmune disease or systemic immunosuppression disqualified patients. This TCR was recovered from an adult with an advanced solid tumor such as melanoma, head and neck, liver or kidney cancer. The rearrangement joins TRBV28 to TRBJ1-5; D remains ambiguous. Sequenced here: CD4+ or CD8+ T cells sorted from blood, sampled in a trial of the OX40 agonist ivuxolimab. The CDR3 DNA reads TGTGCCAGCAGTTTACGGTTCGGGCGACAGCCCCAGCATTTT. It codes for CASSLRFGRQPQHF. Filled out from reference TRBV28 and TRBJ1-5, the complete variable domain reads DVKVTQSSRYLVKRTGEKVFLECVQDMDHENMFWYRQDPGLGLRLIYFSYDVKMKEKGDIPEGYSVSREKKERFSLILESASTNQTSMYLCASSLRFGRQPQHFGDGTRLSIL.